The rows below give T cell receptor beta chains drawn from one sample of a study of blood T cells in healthy people across ages. TCRdb reanalysed the 5' RACE reads using MiXCR and keeps one entry per CDR3 protein. The table includes about 1.7 million distinct CDR3 sequences, roughly 27% detected once. Sequencing used blood. The source is a woman aged 25 to 45 in good health. Each CDR3 is given with its conserved first and last residue. D genes are given only for firm matches. A row's size may be missing; if present it is once, few, many or a size class.

D gene	V gene	J gene	clone size	CDR3 protein	CDR3 DNA
-	TRBV20-1	TRBJ1-3	-	CSASEGFGNTIYF	TGCAGTGCTAGTGAGGGCTTCGGAAACACCATATATTTT
-	TRBV5-1	TRBJ1-6	few	CASSTRRDSPLHF	TGCGCCAGCAGCACGCGCAGGGATTCACCCCTCCACTTT
-	TRBV24-1	TRBJ2-1	few	CATSGAPGNEQFF	TGTGCCACCAGCGGGGCCCCAGGCAATGAGCAGTTCTTC
-	TRBV6-5	TRBJ2-3	many	CASSPRPFSTDTQYF	TGTGCCAGCAGTCCCCGACCCTTTAGCACAGATACGCAGTATTTT
TRBD2	TRBV18	TRBJ2-1	few	CASSRAASGGPDNEQFF	TGTGCCAGCTCCCGCGCCGCTAGCGGGGGGCCTGACAATGAGCAGTTCTTC
TRBD2	TRBV7-6	TRBJ2-5	-	CASSHEPSGPQETQYF	TGTGCCAGCAGCCATGAACCTAGCGGCCCCCAAGAGACCCAGTACTTC
-	TRBV28	TRBJ1-2	once	CASSLDRNYDYTF	TGTGCCAGCAGTCTAGACAGGAACTATGACTACACCTTC
TRBD2	TRBV6-2/TRBV6-3	TRBJ2-3	-	CASNPRGTEADTQYF	TGTGCCAGCAACCCGCGGGGGACTGAGGCAGATACGCAGTATTTT
-	TRBV2	TRBJ1-1	few	CASTEGRTEAFF	TGTGCCAGCACTGAGGGGAGAACTGAAGCTTTCTTT
-	TRBV20-1	TRBJ1-4	few	CSASKPGAANEKLFF	TGCAGTGCTAGTAAACCGGGTGCGGCTAATGAAAAACTGTTTTTT
TRBD1	TRBV27	TRBJ2-7	-	CASRPGQGVIDEQYF	TGTGCCAGCAGGCCGGGACAGGGGGTGATAGACGAGCAGTACTTC
-	TRBV7-2	TRBJ2-3	-	CASYSDTQYF	TGTGCCAGCTATTCAGATACGCAGTATTTT
TRBD1	TRBV30	TRBJ2-5	-	CAWSAPGQGRWTQYF	TGTGCCTGGAGTGCCCCGGGACAGGGAAGATGGACCCAGTACTTC
-	TRBV15	TRBJ2-3	many	CATSRESSPSTDTQYF	TGTGCCACCAGCAGAGAATCAAGCCCGAGCACAGATACGCAGTATTTT
-	TRBV6-6	TRBJ2-7	once	CASSRDFLSSYNEQYF	TGTGCCAGCAGCCGGGACTTCCTTAGCTCCTACAATGAGCAGTACTTC
TRBD1	TRBV5-1	TRBJ1-5	many	CASSRTGLSNQPQHF	TGCGCCAGCAGCCGGACAGGGTTGAGCAATCAGCCCCAGCATTTT
-	TRBV12-3/TRBV12-4	TRBJ1-2	few	CASSLKLGGGGYTF	TGTGCCAGCAGTCTCAAGTTGGGCGGGGGTGGCTACACCTTC
-	TRBV29-1	TRBJ2-7	-	CSVEKYAPRYEQYF	TGCAGCGTTGAAAAATACGCGCCCCGGTACGAGCAGTACTTC
-	TRBV29-1	TRBJ1-5	many	CSATGDQHF	TGCAGCGCCACCGGCGACCAGCATTTT
-	TRBV20-1	TRBJ2-1	-	CSARDFKRGDEQFF	TGCAGTGCTAGAGATTTTAAGAGAGGGGATGAGCAGTTCTTC
TRBD2	TRBV7-2	TRBJ2-1	few	CASSLLGLVANEQFF	TGTGCCAGCAGCTTATTGGGACTAGTGGCCAATGAGCAGTTCTTC
-	TRBV6-2/TRBV6-3	TRBJ2-7	few	CASSYGERFSYEQYF	TGTGCCAGCAGTTACGGGGAGCGTTTCTCCTACGAGCAGTACTTC
TRBD2	TRBV12-3/TRBV12-4	TRBJ2-2	-	CASSPTSGRAGELFF	TGTGCCAGCAGCCCTACTAGCGGGAGGGCCGGGGAGCTGTTTTTT
-	TRBV14	TRBJ2-2	few	CASSKLAASTGELFF	TGTGCCAGCAGCAAACTAGCTGCCAGCACCGGGGAGCTGTTTTTT
-	TRBV27	TRBJ2-6	few	CASSFRAANSGANVLTF	TGTGCCAGCAGTTTCCGGGCCGCAAACTCTGGGGCCAACGTCCTGACTTTC
-	TRBV29-1	TRBJ2-5	many	CSVEKLGETQYF	TGCAGCGTTGAGAAGCTAGGAGAGACCCAGTACTTC
-	TRBV12-3/TRBV12-4	TRBJ2-7	few	CASRSDNSGEEQYF	TGTGCCAGCCGGTCGGACAACTCAGGGGAGGAGCAGTACTTC
TRBD1	TRBV2	TRBJ2-3	-	CASGRGGAADTQYF	TGTGCCAGTGGGAGAGGGGGCGCCGCAGATACGCAGTATTTT
-	TRBV5-1	TRBJ1-1	few	CASSFESGLNTEAFF	TGCGCCAGCAGCTTCGAATCAGGGCTAAACACTGAAGCTTTCTTT
-	TRBV3-1	TRBJ2-1	few	CASSRVTAAQFF	TGTGCCAGCAGCCGGGTGACAGCGGCGCAGTTCTTC
TRBD2	TRBV2	TRBJ2-5	few	CASSEMGGQYF	TGCGCCAGCAGTGAAATGGGAGGGCAGTACTTC
-	TRBV5-5	TRBJ1-2	few	CASSANDGPNYGYTF	TGTGCCAGCAGCGCCAATGACGGACCTAACTATGGCTACACCTTC
TRBD2	TRBV29-1	TRBJ2-3	few	CSVVPSSGATDTQYF	TGCAGCGTTGTCCCCTCTAGCGGGGCCACAGATACGCAGTATTTT
-	TRBV10-3	TRBJ2-5	many	CAISELGTPQETQYF	TGTGCCATCAGTGAGCTGGGGACACCGCAAGAGACCCAGTACTTC
-	TRBV20-1	TRBJ2-1	many	CSARDLRAGTSYNEQFF	TGCAGTGCTAGAGATTTGCGCGCAGGAACATCCTACAATGAGCAGTTCTTC
TRBD1	TRBV7-8	TRBJ2-5	many	CASSLVGTGAETQYF	TGTGCCAGCAGCTTAGTAGGGACAGGGGCAGAGACCCAGTACTTC
TRBD2	TRBV6-1	TRBJ2-1	-	CASSFGTSGDNEQFF	TGTGCCAGCAGTTTTGGGACTAGCGGGGATAATGAGCAGTTCTTC
-	TRBV7-3	TRBJ1-2	-	CASSPDNSYGYTF	TGTGCCAGCAGCCCGGACAACAGCTATGGCTACACCTTC
-	TRBV24-1	TRBJ2-3	-	CATSRGAEDTQYF	TGTGCCACCAGTAGGGGGGCGGAAGATACGCAGTATTTT
-	TRBV7-2	TRBJ1-2	few	CASSLEGRTGYTF	TGTGCCAGCAGCTTAGAGGGTCGGACTGGCTACACCTTC
-	TRBV29-1	TRBJ2-7	many	CSVEAREGVYEQYF	TGCAGCGTTGAGGCCAGGGAAGGGGTATACGAGCAGTACTTC
-	TRBV6-2/TRBV6-3	TRBJ2-1	many	CASVRATAVYNEQFF	TGTGCCAGTGTCAGGGCGACGGCCGTCTACAATGAGCAGTTCTTC
-	TRBV5-1	TRBJ1-2	-	CASSPGRTGTGFEYGYTF	TGCGCCAGCAGCCCAGGCCGTACAGGGACGGGGTTTGAGTATGGCTACACCTTC
-	TRBV2	TRBJ1-1	few	CASKLGGVNTEAFF	TGTGCCAGCAAGCTGGGCGGCGTGAACACTGAAGCTTTCTTT
-	TRBV21-1	TRBJ2-7	-	CASSKEGQPREQYF	TGTGCCAGCAGCAAAGAGGGACAGCCCCGCGAGCAGTACTTC
TRBD1	TRBV10-1	TRBJ2-5	-	CASPLGQGVGETQYF	TGCGCCAGCCCCCTCGGACAGGGGGTGGGAGAGACCCAGTACTTC